The clone carrying this TCR beta chain has a handful of counts. Losses at the gene ends were 1 base for V and 7 bases for J; bases not matched to a gene: 9. CDR3 size: 16 residues. The germline gives CDR1 SGHNT, CDR2 YENEEA. This sample is part of a study of blood T cell repertoires in COVID-19. Whole-study context: Sources were T cells, B-cell-depleted T cells, or PBMCs; the material itself was cDNA or gDNA.

Original handling: Estimated nucleated cell counts came from reference gene primer amplification. Produced via immunoSEQ multiplex PCR; TCRdb's table is partial and in-frame only. That table is the source of V, J and clone size, and D and trimming were worked out from the DNA. Of approximately 50,000 clones in the sample, 85% were seen once. This chain links TRBV11-3 with TRBJ2-2; 7 nucleotides match TRBD1. Sequences were obtained from peripheral blood. The clonotype originates from a human donor in a cohort sampled during active COVID-19. CDR3 DNA sequence: TGTGCCAGCAGCTTAGTCCCCGACAGGGTAGGCGGGGAGCTGTTTTTT. Amino acid sequence: CASSLVPDRVGGELFF.